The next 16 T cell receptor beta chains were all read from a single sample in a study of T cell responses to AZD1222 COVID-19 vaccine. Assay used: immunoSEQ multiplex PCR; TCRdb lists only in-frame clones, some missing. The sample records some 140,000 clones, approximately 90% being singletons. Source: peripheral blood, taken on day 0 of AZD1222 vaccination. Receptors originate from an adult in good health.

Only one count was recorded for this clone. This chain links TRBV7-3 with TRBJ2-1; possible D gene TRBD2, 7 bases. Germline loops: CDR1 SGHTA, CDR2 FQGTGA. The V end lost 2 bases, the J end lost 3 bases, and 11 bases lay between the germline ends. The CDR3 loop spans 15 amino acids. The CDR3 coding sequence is TGTGCCAGCAGCTTAGGGGGGGCGGTCTACAATGAGCAGTTCTTC. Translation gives CASSLGGAVYNEQFF.

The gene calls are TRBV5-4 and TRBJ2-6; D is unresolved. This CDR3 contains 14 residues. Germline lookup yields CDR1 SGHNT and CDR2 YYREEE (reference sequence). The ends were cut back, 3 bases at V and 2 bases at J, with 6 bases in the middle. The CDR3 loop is CASSYGPGANVLTF. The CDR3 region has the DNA TGTGCCAGCAGCTATGGACCTGGGGCCAACGTCCTGACTTTC.

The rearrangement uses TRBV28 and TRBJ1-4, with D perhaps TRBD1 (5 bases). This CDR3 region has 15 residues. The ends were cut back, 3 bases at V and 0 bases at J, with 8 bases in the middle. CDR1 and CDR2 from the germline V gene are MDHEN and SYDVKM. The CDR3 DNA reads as TGTGCCAGCAGTTTTTGGGGGGCAACTAATGAAAAACTGTTTTTT. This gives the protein CASSFWGATNEKLFF.

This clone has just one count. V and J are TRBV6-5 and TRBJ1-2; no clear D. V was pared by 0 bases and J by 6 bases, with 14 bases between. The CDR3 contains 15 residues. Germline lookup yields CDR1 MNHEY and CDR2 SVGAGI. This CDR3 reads CASSYSPTWRHGYTF. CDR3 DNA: TGTGCCAGCAGTTACTCTCCGACCTGGAGACATGGCTACACCTTC.

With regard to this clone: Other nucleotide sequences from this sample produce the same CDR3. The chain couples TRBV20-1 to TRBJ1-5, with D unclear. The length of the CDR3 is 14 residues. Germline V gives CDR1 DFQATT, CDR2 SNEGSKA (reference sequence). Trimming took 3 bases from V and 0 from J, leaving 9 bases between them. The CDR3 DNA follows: TGCAGTGCTAGTGTAGGGTATAGCAATCAGCCCCAGCATTTT. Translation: CSASVGYSNQPQHF.

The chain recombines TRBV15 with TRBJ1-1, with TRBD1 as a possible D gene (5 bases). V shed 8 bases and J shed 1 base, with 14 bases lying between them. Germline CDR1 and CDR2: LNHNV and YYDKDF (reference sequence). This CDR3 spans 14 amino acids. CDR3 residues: CATPKRGGNTEAFF. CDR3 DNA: TGTGCCACCCCCAAAAGGGGAGGGAACACTGAAGCTTTCTTT.

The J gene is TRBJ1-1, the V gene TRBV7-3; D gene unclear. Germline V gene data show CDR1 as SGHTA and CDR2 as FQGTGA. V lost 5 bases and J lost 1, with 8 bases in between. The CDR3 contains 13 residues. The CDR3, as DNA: TGTGCCAGCAGCCCGACCTCGAACACTGAAGCTTTCTTT. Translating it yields CASSPTSNTEAFF.

The DNA of the CDR3 is TGTGCCAGCAGCGACCGAAGCAATAATTCACCCCTCCACTTT. Translation: CASSDRSNNSPLHF. The gene calls are TRBV2 and TRBJ1-6; D gene uncertain. Trimming cost V 6 bases and J 5 bases, with 11 bases left between them. Germline CDR1 and CDR2: SNHLY and FYNNEI. The CDR3 is 14 residues long.

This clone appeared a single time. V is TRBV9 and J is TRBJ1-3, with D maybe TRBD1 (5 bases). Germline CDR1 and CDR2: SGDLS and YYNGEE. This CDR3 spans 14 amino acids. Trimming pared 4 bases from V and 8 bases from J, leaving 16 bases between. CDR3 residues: CASSPWGRADTIYF. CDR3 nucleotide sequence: TGTGCCAGCAGCCCCTGGGGCAGGGCTGACACCATATATTTT. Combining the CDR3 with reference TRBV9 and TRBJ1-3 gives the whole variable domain DSGVTQTPKHLITATGQRVTLRCSPRSGDLSVYWYQQSLDQGLQFLIQYYNGEERAKGNILERFSAQQFPDLHSELNLSSLELGDSALYFCASSPWGRADTIYFGEGSWLTVV.

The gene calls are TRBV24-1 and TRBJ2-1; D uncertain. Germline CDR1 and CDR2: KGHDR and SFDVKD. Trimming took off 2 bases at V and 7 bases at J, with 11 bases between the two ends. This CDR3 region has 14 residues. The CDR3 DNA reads TGTGCCACCAGTGATTCTAGTGGTTGGAATGAGCAGTTCTTC. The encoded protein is CATSDSSGWNEQFF.

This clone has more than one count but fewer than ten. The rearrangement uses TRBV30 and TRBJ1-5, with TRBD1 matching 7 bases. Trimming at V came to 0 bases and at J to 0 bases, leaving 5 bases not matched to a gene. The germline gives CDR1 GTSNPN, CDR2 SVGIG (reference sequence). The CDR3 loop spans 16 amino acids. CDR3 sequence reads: CAWSVRGTDSNQPQHF. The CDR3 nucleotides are TGTGCCTGGAGTGTACGAGGGACAGATAGCAATCAGCCCCAGCATTTT.

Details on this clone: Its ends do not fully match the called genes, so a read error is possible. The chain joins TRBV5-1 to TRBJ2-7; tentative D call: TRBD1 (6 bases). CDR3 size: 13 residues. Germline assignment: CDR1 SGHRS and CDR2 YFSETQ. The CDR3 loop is CASSEQGGYEQSF. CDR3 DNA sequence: TGCGCCAGCAGCGAACAGGGCGGGTACGAGCAGTCCTTC.

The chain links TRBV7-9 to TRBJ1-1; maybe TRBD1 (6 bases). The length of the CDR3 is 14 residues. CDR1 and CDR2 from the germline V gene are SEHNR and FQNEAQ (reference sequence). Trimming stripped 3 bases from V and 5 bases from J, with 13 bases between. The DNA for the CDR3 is TGTGCCAGCAGCTTTACAGGGTTGGGGACTGAAGCTTTCTTT. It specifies CASSFTGLGTEAFF.

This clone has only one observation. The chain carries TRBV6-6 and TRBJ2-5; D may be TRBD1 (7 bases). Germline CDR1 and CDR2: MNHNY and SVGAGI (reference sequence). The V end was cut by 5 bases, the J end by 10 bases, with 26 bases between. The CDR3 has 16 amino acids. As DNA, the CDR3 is TGTGCCAGCAGTACCTATCGGGACAACCAGGGGGGAGACCAGTACTTC. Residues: CASSTYRDNQGGDQYF.

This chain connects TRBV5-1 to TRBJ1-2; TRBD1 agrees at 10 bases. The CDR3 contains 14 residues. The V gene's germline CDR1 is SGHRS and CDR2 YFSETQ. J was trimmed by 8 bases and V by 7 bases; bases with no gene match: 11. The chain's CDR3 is CASGESGTGEGYTF. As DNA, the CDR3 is TGCGCCAGCGGGGAGAGCGGGACAGGGGAAGGCTACACCTTC.

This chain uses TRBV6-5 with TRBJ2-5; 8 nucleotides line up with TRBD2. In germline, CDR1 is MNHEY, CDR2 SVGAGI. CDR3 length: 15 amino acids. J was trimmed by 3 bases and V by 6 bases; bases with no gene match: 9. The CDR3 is CASSPNLLAEETQYF. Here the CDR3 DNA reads TGTGCCAGCAGCCCGAACTTACTAGCGGAAGAGACCCAGTACTTC.